This T cell receptor beta chain emerged from a study of blood T cell repertoires in COVID-19. Across the study: Acute and convalescent COVID-19 samples came from the United States, Italy and Spain. In each case, the material was cDNA or gDNA derived from T cells, B-cell-depleted T cells, or PBMCs.

Membership in each cohort depended on participant-reported clinical history. Two negative PCRs, clearance, or symptom resolution characterized the recovered Cohort 3 donors. Trimming removed 5 bases from V and 4 bases from J; junction bases left unmatched: 6. This CDR3 region has 15 residues. Looked up from germline, CDR1 is MNHNY and CDR2 is SVGAGI (reference sequence). The protocol was immunoSEQ multiplex PCR, while the TCRdb copy is restricted to in-frame clones and leaves out a portion. The sample lists more than 300,000 clones; more than 75% were seen once. The chain is built from TRBV6-6 and TRBJ2-1; 9 bases map to TRBD1. Sequenced sample: PBMCs or T cells enriched from blood (not recorded which). The source of this sequence is a woman aged 18 to 35 who had recovered from COVID-19. The CDR3 loop reads CASSILGQGYNEQFF. Written as DNA, the CDR3 is TGTGCCAGCAGTATACTGGGACAGGGTTACAATGAGCAGTTCTTC.